The T cell receptor beta chain under discussion was sequenced for a study of T cells in Graves' hyperthyroidism and ophthalmopathy (dated by TCRdb to about 2019). For the wider study: Peripheral blood was sampled at the time of initial diagnosis, prior to any treatment. TCR V-J signatures able to tell the groups apart were searched for in a discovery cohort of around 95 patients, of whom 43 had Graves' ophthalmopathy and around 56 had stable Graves' hyperthyroidism. Prospective prediction of ophthalmopathy was tested in an independent validation cohort consisting of 18 to 20 hyperthyroidism patients and approximately 16 patients who later progressed to ophthalmopathy. The 100 or so discovery patients were randomly split 7:3 into training and test sets. The study also compared thyroid tissue and blood T-cell repertoires from more than five Graves' hyperthyroidism patients. Following sampling, methimazole starting at 30 mg daily was given to hyperthyroidism patients, and high-dose intravenous methylprednisolone was given to ophthalmopathy patients. The paper reports TCR Vbeta CDR3 sequencing of some 140 peripheral blood samples: some 44 ophthalmopathy, fewer than 80 hyperthyroidism and around 17 progressor patients. The paper as a whole reports these results and caveats: A 13 V-J signature model separated ophthalmopathy from stable hyperthyroidism, with approximately 87% sensitivity and 81.08% specificity in cross-validation and 80%/75% in testing. Most expanded thyroid clonotypes (frequency above 0.001) were also detected in blood, a finding suggesting that blood repertoires may reflect thyroid immune responses. During validation, the model predicted progression to ophthalmopathy a median of around six months ahead of onset, with more than 60% sensitivity and roughly 72% specificity. Sample size was not statistically predetermined, and blinding of investigators to group allocation was not performed.

As regards this clonotype: Its antigen target is currently unknown. No much larger clonotype is one base removed from it; base qualities were not supplied.

From the cysteine up to the phenylalanine, the CDR3 has a length of 16 residues. Just the 48-base CDR3 DNA is kept, in frame starting at base 1. V is shortened by 7 bases, J by 0 bases, and the region joining them spans 17 bases. CDR1 SGHTS and CDR2 YDEGEE are derived from the germline V gene. The TCR beta CDR3 regions were amplified from the RNA transcripts. For the first round of RT-PCR on the TCR CDR3, the HTBI primer set was used together with the Qiagen OneStep RT-PCR kit. A second multiplex PCR round built the libraries, followed by size selection and purification. Libraries were sequenced paired-end with 100 bp reads on an Illumina HiSeq2000. Concerning the study's data processing: Raw data were processed with SOAPnuke, discarding reads with adapters, uncalled bases, mean Phred below 15, or no exact constant-primer or identifier match. High-quality paired reads were merged with COPE v1.2.5, and unique nucleotide sequences were defined as clonotypes. MiTCR v1.1 was used to align clonotypes to the IMGT TRBV, TRBD and TRBJ reference segments. Analysis was restricted to V-J combinations with a frequency above 0.0001, which covered roughly 99% of repertoires. The TCS score was defined as the ratio of F50 (clonal expansion) to E x V (chaos), calculated using BLOSUM62-based TCRdist between CDR3 peptides within each V-J. Welch's t-statistics and random forest reduced fewer than 550 V-J features to roughly 13, which were used in a naive Bayes classifier (R e1071). TCRdb reanalyzed the raw reads on its own, using fastp at Q25 for trimming and MiXCR for clone calling, and kept in-frame beta chains. Every distinct CDR3 protein forms one entry, paired with its most common genes and DNA. These V and J calls rely on TCRdb rather than the paper's analysis. The sample yields about 290,000 distinct CDR3 sequences; about 17% were counted once. Together, the top ten hold less than 70% of the sample.

Moderately to severely active disease, a Clinical Activity Score of at least 3, a NOSPECS grade of at least 4, and a duration under 3 months were present in ophthalmopathy patients. Any patient with an uncontrolled infection, another autoimmune disease, pregnancy or lactation was excluded. Diagnoses relied on clinical symptoms, serum thyroxine and TRAb, thyroid ultrasound and orbital computed tomography. PBMCs were separated from approximately 9.9 ml of fresh peripheral blood using Ficoll-Paque density gradient centrifugation. Total RNA was extracted with Trizol reagent, and quality was checked on an Agilent 2100 Bioanalyzer.

This TCR derives from a woman aged 55-70 years with Graves' ophthalmopathy. The chain is made from TRBV5-8 and TRBJ2-1; the D call is possibly TRBD1 or TRBD2, each sharing 5 bases. Sequencing was carried out using blood. The CDR3 protein: CASPLGLAGSYNEQFF. The DNA reads as follows: TGTGCCAGCCCTTTGGGGCTAGCCGGCTCCTACAATGAGCAGTTCTTC. Outside the CDR3, residues come from the reference TRBV5-8 and TRBJ2-1 proteins, so the full variable domain is: EAGVTQSPTHLIKTRGQQATLRCSPISGHTSVYWYQQALGLGLQFLLWYDEGEERNRGNFPPRFSGRQFPNYSSELNVNALELEDSALYLCASPLGLAGSYNEQFFGPGTRLTVL.